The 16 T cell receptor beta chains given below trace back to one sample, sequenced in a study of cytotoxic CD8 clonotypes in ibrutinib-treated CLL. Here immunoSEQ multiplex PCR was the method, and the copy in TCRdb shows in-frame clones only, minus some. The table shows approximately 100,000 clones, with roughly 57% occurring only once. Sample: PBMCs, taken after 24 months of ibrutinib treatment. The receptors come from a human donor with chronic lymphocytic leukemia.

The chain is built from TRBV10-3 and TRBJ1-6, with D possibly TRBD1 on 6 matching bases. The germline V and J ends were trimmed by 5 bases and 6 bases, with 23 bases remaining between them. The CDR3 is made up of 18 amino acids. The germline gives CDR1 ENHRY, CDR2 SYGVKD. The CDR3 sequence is CAISSYADSSAPNSPLHF. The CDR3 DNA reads TGTGCCATCAGTTCTTATGCGGACAGTTCCGCCCCTAATTCACCCCTCCACTTT.

This chain's CDR3 is CATADRGMKNYGYTF. CDR3 DNA: TGTGCCACCGCGGACAGGGGGATGAAGAACTATGGCTACACCTTC. This sequence joins TRBV6-4 and TRBJ1-2; 10 nucleotides line up with TRBD1. Germline values: CDR1 MRHNA, CDR2 SNTAGT. The CDR3 is 15 amino acids. V shed 10 bases and J 2 bases; nucleotides not matched to a gene: 10.

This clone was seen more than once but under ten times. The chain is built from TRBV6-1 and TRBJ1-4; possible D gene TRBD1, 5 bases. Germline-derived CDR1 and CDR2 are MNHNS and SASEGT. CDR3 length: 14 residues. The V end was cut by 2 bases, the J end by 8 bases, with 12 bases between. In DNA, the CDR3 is TGTGCCAGCAGTGAATGGGGCTACGGCGAAAAACTGTTTTTT. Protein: CASSEWGYGEKLFF.

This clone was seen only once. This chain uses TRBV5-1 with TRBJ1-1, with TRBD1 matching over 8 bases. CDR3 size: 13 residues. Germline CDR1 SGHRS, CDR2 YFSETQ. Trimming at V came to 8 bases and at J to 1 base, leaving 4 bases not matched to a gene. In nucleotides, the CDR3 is TGCGCCAGTCGACAGGGGCCGAACACTGAAGCTTTCTTT. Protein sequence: CASRQGPNTEAFF. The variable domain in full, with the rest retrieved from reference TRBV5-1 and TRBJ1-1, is KAGVTQTPRYLIKTRGQQVTLSCSPISGHRSVSWYQQTPGQGLQFLFEYFSETQRNKGNFPGRFSGRQFSNSRSEMNVSTLELGDSALYLCASRQGPNTEAFFGQGTRLTVV.

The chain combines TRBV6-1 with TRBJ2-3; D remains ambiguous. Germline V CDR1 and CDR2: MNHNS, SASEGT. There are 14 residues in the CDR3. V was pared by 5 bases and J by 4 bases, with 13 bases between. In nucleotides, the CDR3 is TGTGCCAGCAGTATCAGAGGACCATCAGATACGCAGTATTTT. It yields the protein CASSIRGPSDTQYF.

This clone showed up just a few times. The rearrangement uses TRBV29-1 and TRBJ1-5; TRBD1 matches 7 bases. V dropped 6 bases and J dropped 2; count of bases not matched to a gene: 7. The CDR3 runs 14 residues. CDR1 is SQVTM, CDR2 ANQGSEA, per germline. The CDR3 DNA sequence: TGCAGCGTCACGACAGGGCTTGGCAATCAGCCCCAGCATTTT. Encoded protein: CSVTTGLGNQPQHF.

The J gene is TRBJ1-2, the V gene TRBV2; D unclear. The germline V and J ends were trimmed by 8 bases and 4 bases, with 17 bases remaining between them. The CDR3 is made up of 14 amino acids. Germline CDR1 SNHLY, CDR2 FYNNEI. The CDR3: CASQKDGAAYGYTF. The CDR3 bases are TGTGCCAGCCAGAAGGACGGCGCAGCCTATGGCTACACCTTC.

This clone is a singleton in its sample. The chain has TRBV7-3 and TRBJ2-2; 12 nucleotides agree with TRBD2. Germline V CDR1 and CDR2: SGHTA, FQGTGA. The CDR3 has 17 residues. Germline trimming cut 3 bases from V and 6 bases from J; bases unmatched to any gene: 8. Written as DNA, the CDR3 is TGTGCCAGCAGCTTCTCACCGGGACTAGCGGGTCCCGGGGAGCTGTTTTTT. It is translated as CASSFSPGLAGPGELFF.

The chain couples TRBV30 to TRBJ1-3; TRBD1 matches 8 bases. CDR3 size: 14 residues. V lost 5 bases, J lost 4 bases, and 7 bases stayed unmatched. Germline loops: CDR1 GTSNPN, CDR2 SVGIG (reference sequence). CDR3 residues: CAWGTGLTGNTIYF. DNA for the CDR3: TGTGCCTGGGGGACAGGACTTACCGGAAACACCATATATTTT. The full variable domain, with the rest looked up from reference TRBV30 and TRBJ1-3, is SQTIHQWPATLVQPVGSPLSLECTVEGTSNPNLYWYRQAAGRGLQLLFYSVGIGQISSEVPQNLSASRPQDRQFILSSKKLLLSDSGFYLCAWGTGLTGNTIYFGEGSWLTVV.

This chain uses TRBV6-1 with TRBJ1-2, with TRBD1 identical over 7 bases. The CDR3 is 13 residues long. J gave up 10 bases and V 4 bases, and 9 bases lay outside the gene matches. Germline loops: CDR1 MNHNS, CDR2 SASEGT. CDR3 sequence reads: CASSATRQGSYTF. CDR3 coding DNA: TGTGCCAGCAGTGCAACCCGACAGGGTTCCTACACCTTC.

The CDR3 reads CASRPSGETQYF. As DNA, the CDR3 is TGTGCCAGCAGGCCCTCGGGAGAGACCCAGTACTTC. J is TRBJ2-5 and V is TRBV2; unclear D gene. The CDR3 runs 12 residues. Germline CDR1 and CDR2: SNHLY and FYNNEI. V was clipped by 6 bases and J by 4 bases, with 9 bases between them.

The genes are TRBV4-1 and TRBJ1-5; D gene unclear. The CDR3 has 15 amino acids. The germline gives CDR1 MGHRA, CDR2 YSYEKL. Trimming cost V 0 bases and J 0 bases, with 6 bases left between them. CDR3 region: CASSQEGSSNQPQHF. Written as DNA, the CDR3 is TGCGCCAGCAGCCAAGAAGGGTCTAGCAATCAGCCCCAGCATTTT.

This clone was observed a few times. CDR3 region: CASSVTHGGTDTQYF. The CDR3 coding sequence is TGTGCCAGCAGCGTTACCCACGGGGGCACAGATACGCAGTATTTT. V is TRBV9 and J is TRBJ2-3, with TRBD2 as a possible D gene (5 bases). Deletions cut 2 bases from V and 1 base from J, with 11 bases between. The germline V gene encodes CDR1 SGDLS and CDR2 YYNGEE. CDR3 length equals 15 residues.

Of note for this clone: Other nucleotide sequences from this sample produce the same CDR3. The CDR3 DNA is TGTGCCAGCAGTGTAACAGGGGAGGGCTACACCTTC. This codes for CASSVTGEGYTF. This chain uses TRBV25-1 with TRBJ1-2, with TRBD1 matching 7 bases. CDR1 and CDR2 (germline): MGHDK, SYGVNS. This CDR3 has 12 amino acids. Trimming cost V 4 bases and J 8 bases; bases outside gene matches: 4.

In DNA form, the CDR3 reads TGCGCCAGCAAACCCAACAACAGGGCCACTAGCACAGATACGCAGTATTTT. Its protein product is CASKPNNRATSTDTQYF. The chain recombines TRBV4-1 with TRBJ2-3; the D gene is possibly TRBD1 (6 bases). The ends were cut back, 7 bases at V and 0 bases at J, with 20 bases in the middle. This CDR3 has 17 amino acids. Germline-derived CDR1 and CDR2 are MGHRA and YSYEKL.

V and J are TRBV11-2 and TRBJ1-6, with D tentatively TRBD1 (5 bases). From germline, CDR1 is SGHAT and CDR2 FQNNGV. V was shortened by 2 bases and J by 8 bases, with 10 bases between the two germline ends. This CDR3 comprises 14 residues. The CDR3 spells CASSLLLGDSPLHF. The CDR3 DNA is TGTGCCAGCAGCTTATTATTAGGGGATTCACCCCTCCACTTT.